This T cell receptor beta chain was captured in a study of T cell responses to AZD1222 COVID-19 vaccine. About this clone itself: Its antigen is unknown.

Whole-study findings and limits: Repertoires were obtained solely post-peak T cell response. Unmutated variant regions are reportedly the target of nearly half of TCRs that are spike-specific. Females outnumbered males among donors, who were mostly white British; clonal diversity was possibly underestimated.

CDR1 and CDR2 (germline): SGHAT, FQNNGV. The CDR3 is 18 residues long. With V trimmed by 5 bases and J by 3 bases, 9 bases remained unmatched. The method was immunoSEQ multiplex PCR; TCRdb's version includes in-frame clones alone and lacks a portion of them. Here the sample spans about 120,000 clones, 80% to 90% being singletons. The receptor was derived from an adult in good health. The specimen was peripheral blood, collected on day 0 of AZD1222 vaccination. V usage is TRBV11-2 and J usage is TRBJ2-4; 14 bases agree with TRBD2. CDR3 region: CASSHGTSGSLGKNIQYF. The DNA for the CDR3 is TGTGCCAGCAGCCACGGGACTAGCGGGAGTTTAGGCAAAAACATTCAGTACTTC.